Listed below are T cell receptor beta chains from one sample, sequenced in a study of T-cell reconstitution after alpha-beta-depleted transplantation in children. TCRdb fed the PCR reads into MiXCR, producing one record per CDR3 protein. Of more than 550,000 distinct CDR3 sequences listed, approximately 10% are singletons. Material: PBMCs from the stem cell graft donor, obtained from the stem cell graft. The receptors come from a human donor who donated a stem cell graft to a child with acute myeloid leukemia. CDR3s include the opening cysteine and the closing phenylalanine or tryptophan. Fields, in order: V gene, clone size, D gene, J gene, CDR3 protein, CDR3 DNA. The D gene is left open where the match is weak. Some rows mark clone size as missing; the rest say once, few, many or name a class of expanded clone.

TRBV19	-	-	TRBJ2-6	CASSTSAASGANVLTF	TGTGCCAGTAGTACCTCCGCGGCCTCTGGGGCCAACGTCCTGACTTTC
TRBV3-1	few	-	TRBJ1-1	CASSQDSGLSTEAFF	TGTGCCAGCAGCCAAGATAGCGGCCTTTCTACTGAAGCTTTCTTT
TRBV14	-	-	TRBJ2-1	CASSQDRLTYNEQFF	TGTGCCAGCAGCCAAGATAGGCTCACCTACAATGAGCAGTTCTTC
TRBV18	-	-	TRBJ2-7	CASSPKRQGVYEQYF	TGTGCCAGCTCACCAAAGAGGCAGGGCGTCTACGAGCAGTACTTC
TRBV28	-	-	TRBJ2-6	CASSFRGAPSGANVLTF	TGTGCCAGCAGTTTCAGGGGGGCGCCCTCTGGGGCCAACGTCCTGACTTTC
TRBV20-1	-	-	TRBJ2-1	CSARDATVSSYNEQFF	TGCAGTGCTAGAGATGCGACAGTGAGCTCCTACAATGAGCAGTTCTTC
TRBV10-3	many	TRBD2	TRBJ2-3	CAIGVGGSTDTQYF	TGTGCCATCGGTGTGGGAGGGAGCACAGATACGCAGTATTTT
TRBV4-2	few	TRBD2	TRBJ2-5	CASSPNRRLAGGLGETQYF	TGTGCCAGCAGCCCGAATCGACGACTAGCGGGAGGGCTTGGGGAGACCCAGTACTTC
TRBV5-1	-	TRBD2	TRBJ2-1	CASSPETSGDKFF	TGCGCCAGCAGCCCCGAAACTAGCGGAGACAAGTTCTTC
TRBV7-2	-	TRBD2	TRBJ2-1	CASSYQTSGSKGEQFF	TGTGCCAGCAGCTACCAGACTAGCGGGAGTAAGGGTGAGCAGTTCTTC
TRBV5-1	-	-	TRBJ2-2	CASSLVVGSAGELFF	TGCGCCAGCAGCTTGGTTGTGGGATCGGCCGGGGAGCTGTTTTTT
TRBV7-9	-	TRBD2	TRBJ2-1	CASSLIRAGDEQFF	TGTGCCAGCAGCTTAATAAGAGCGGGGGATGAGCAGTTCTTC
TRBV19	-	-	TRBJ1-1	CASSISWNTEAFF	TGTGCCAGTAGTATTTCGTGGAACACTGAAGCTTTCTTT
TRBV12-3/TRBV12-4	-	TRBD2	TRBJ2-7	CASAPTSGSTGQYF	TGTGCCAGCGCTCCGACTAGCGGGAGTACGGGGCAGTACTTC
TRBV12-3/TRBV12-4	many	TRBD1	TRBJ2-2	CASRTGGGRDTGELFF	TGTGCCAGCCGCACAGGGGGCGGTCGGGACACCGGGGAGCTGTTTTTT
TRBV29-1	-	TRBD2	TRBJ2-7	CSVEDTTSGRYEQYF	TGCAGCGTTGAAGATACGACTAGCGGGCGCTACGAGCAGTACTTC
TRBV10-3	few	-	TRBJ2-7	CAIRREYEQYF	TGTGCCATCAGGCGGGAATACGAGCAGTACTTC
TRBV6-2/TRBV6-3	many	-	TRBJ2-5	CASRLPEPTQYF	TGTGCCAGCAGACTCCCGGAACCGACCCAGTACTTC
TRBV6-2/TRBV6-3	many	-	TRBJ1-1	CASSSVYTEAFF	TGTGCCAGCAGCTCCGTGTACACTGAAGCTTTCTTT
TRBV7-9	few	-	TRBJ2-2	CASSPLLRELFF	TGTGCCAGCAGCCCGCTATTAAGGGAGCTGTTTTTT
TRBV4-2	many	-	TRBJ2-1	CASSQDVLGNEQFF	TGTGCCAGCAGCCAAGACGTGTTGGGGAATGAGCAGTTCTTC
TRBV10-3	many	-	TRBJ2-5	CAISEDRQETQYF	TGTGCCATCAGTGAGGACAGACAAGAGACCCAGTACTTC
TRBV7-9	few	-	TRBJ2-3	CASSLEGGGLSPDTQYF	TGTGCCAGCAGCTTAGAAGGTGGGGGTCTGTCGCCAGATACGCAGTATTTT
TRBV29-1	many	-	TRBJ2-7	CSVEDRSGGYEQYF	TGCAGCGTTGAAGACAGGTCAGGTGGCTACGAGCAGTACTTC
TRBV29-1	many	TRBD2	TRBJ2-5	CSVAPSGKETQYF	TGCAGCGTGGCTCCTAGCGGGAAAGAGACCCAGTACTTC
TRBV6-5	-	-	TRBJ1-3	CASSNRISGNTIYF	TGTGCCAGCAGTAACCGGATCTCTGGAAACACCATATATTTT
TRBV19	-	-	TRBJ2-7	CASSIRDGSYEQYF	TGTGCCAGTAGTATACGGGACGGTTCCTACGAGCAGTACTTC
TRBV12-3/TRBV12-4	-	-	TRBJ2-1	CASTPVRLRIRDEQFF	TGTGCCAGCACCCCGGTGCGGCTCCGGATTAGGGATGAGCAGTTCTTC
TRBV7-8	many	TRBD2	TRBJ2-7	CASSLASGSEQYF	TGTGCCAGCAGCTTAGCTAGCGGGAGCGAGCAGTACTTC
TRBV20-1	few	-	TRBJ2-3	CSARMEQNTQYF	TGCAGTGCTAGAATGGAGCAAAATACGCAGTATTTT
TRBV29-1	few	-	TRBJ2-4	CSVEWRDFKNIQYF	TGCAGCGTTGAGTGGCGGGACTTCAAAAACATTCAGTACTTC
TRBV11-1	many	TRBD2	TRBJ2-5	CASSLSKRTSGKQETQYF	TGTGCCAGCAGCTTATCCAAAAGGACTAGCGGAAAGCAAGAGACCCAGTACTTC
TRBV7-2	-	TRBD2	TRBJ2-5	CASSLGGGSAIETQYF	TGTGCCAGCAGCTTAGGCGGCGGGAGCGCCATCGAGACCCAGTACTTC
TRBV12-3/TRBV12-4	many	-	TRBJ2-1	CASRAEERGNEQFF	TGTGCCAGCAGAGCGGAGGAGCGAGGCAATGAGCAGTTCTTC
TRBV29-1	-	-	TRBJ2-7	CSVEAGAGYEQYF	TGCAGCGTAGAGGCGGGGGCAGGATACGAGCAGTACTTC
TRBV29-1	-	TRBD2	TRBJ2-7	CSVELPSGRFEQYF	TGCAGCGTTGAATTACCTAGCGGGAGGTTCGAGCAGTACTTC
TRBV3-1	-	-	TRBJ1-6	CASSSWGNSPLHF	TGTGCCAGCAGCTCCTGGGGGAATTCACCCCTCCACTTT
TRBV7-9	-	TRBD1	TRBJ2-3	CASRQGQEVTDTQYF	TGTGCCAGCAGGCAGGGACAGGAGGTGACAGATACGCAGTATTTT
TRBV10-3	many	TRBD1	TRBJ2-7	CAISVTGGPDEQYF	TGTGCCATCAGTGTTACAGGGGGGCCCGACGAGCAGTACTTC
TRBV30	few	-	TRBJ1-2	CAWREGSYGYTF	TGTGCCTGGAGGGAAGGGTCCTATGGCTACACCTTC
TRBV12-3/TRBV12-4	-	-	TRBJ2-7	CASSPSGTEVKYF	TGTGCCAGCAGTCCATCCGGGACGGAAGTCAAGTACTTC
TRBV7-3	many	-	TRBJ2-2	CASSRSGTGELFF	TGTGCCAGCAGCCGATCAGGGACCGGGGAGCTGTTTTTT
TRBV9	-	-	TRBJ2-7	CASSLQGEDYEQYF	TGTGCCAGCAGCTTGCAGGGGGAGGACTACGAGCAGTACTTC
TRBV7-3	few	TRBD2	TRBJ2-2	CASSWAGGEHTGELFF	TGTGCCAGCAGCTGGGCGGGGGGCGAGCATACCGGGGAGCTGTTTTTT
TRBV6-2/TRBV6-3	-	-	TRBJ2-2	CASSALAPADTNTGELFF	TGTGCCAGCAGTGCCCTCGCCCCAGCGGACACGAACACCGGGGAGCTGTTTTTT
TRBV12-3/TRBV12-4	-	-	TRBJ2-1	CASTLGLTYNEQFF	TGTGCCAGCACCCTAGGACTTACCTACAATGAGCAGTTCTTC
TRBV5-1	few	-	TRBJ2-7	CASSSARIRYEQYF	TGCGCCAGCAGTTCCGCGAGGATCCGCTACGAGCAGTACTTC
TRBV5-1	-	TRBD1	TRBJ2-1	CASSLSGTGAFF	TGCGCCAGCAGCTTGTCAGGGACAGGGGCGTTCTTC